Each of the 20 T cell receptor beta chains below was sequenced from the same sample in a study of shared clonotypes between healthy human individuals. Terminally differentiated effector memory CD45RA+ cells were excluded from the naive CD8 cells, which were CD45RO-negative and positively selected for CCR7. Generated by immunoSEQ multiplex PCR, the TCRdb table keeps only in-frame clones and is missing some. The sample has millions of clones, about 93% seen once. The specimen sequenced was naive CD8+ T cells from PBMCs. These receptors came from a man between 18 and 29 years old in good health. Some clones in this sample may be carry-over from other donors' samples.

This clone was recorded once. J is TRBJ1-2 and V is TRBV14, with 7 bases fitting TRBD1. Germline V gene data show CDR1 as SGHDN and CDR2 as FVKESK. The V gene end was trimmed by 4 bases and the J gene end by 5 bases; junction bases not matched to a gene: 10. The CDR3 loop spans 15 amino acids. CDR3 amino acids: CASSPYVRGQYGYTF. The CDR3 DNA reads TGTGCCAGCAGCCCCTACGTGAGGGGGCAATATGGCTACACCTTC.

V and J are TRBV11-2 and TRBJ2-1, with D possibly TRBD2 on 7 matching bases. Germline-derived CDR1 and CDR2 are SGHAT and FQNNGV. CDR3 length: 17 residues. V was cut by 4 bases and J by 5 bases, with 21 bases left in between. The CDR3 DNA reads TGTGCCAGCAGCTCCAAGGGGGGGACTACGTCTGACAATGAGCAGTTCTTC. As protein: CASSSKGGTTSDNEQFF. The whole variable domain, remainder taken from reference TRBV11-2 and TRBJ2-1, is EAGVAQSPRYKIIEKRQSVAFWCNPISGHATLYWYQQILGQGPKLLIQFQNNGVVDDSQLPKDRFSAERLKGVDSTLKIQPAKLEDSAVYLCASSSKGGTTSDNEQFFGPGTRLTVL.

The chain couples TRBV28 to TRBJ2-7; TRBD1 is a possible D gene (5 bases). Germline CDR1 reads MDHEN; CDR2 reads SYDVKM. Trimming pared 5 bases from V and 2 bases from J, leaving 13 bases between. The CDR3 extends over 14 amino acids. The CDR3 loop reads CASSNKGITYEQYF. The DNA for the CDR3 is TGTGCCAGCAGTAATAAGGGGATAACCTACGAGCAGTACTTC. Based on the CDR3 plus reference TRBV28 and TRBJ2-7, the full variable domain is DVKVTQSSRYLVKRTGEKVFLECVQDMDHENMFWYRQDPGLGLRLIYFSYDVKMKEKGDIPEGYSVSREKKERFSLILESASTNQTSMYLCASSNKGITYEQYFGPGTRLTVT.

This chain joins TRBV19 and TRBJ2-3; no reliable D call. The V end was cut by 6 bases, the J end by 3 bases, with 7 bases between. This CDR3 comprises 12 residues. Germline assignment: CDR1 LNHDA and CDR2 SQIVND (reference sequence). The CDR3 region has the DNA TGTGCCAGTAGGGGGAATACAGATACGCAGTATTTT. This codes for CASRGNTDTQYF. Full variable domain (outside the CDR3, taken from reference TRBV19 and TRBJ2-3): DGGITQSPKYLFRKEGQNVTLSCEQNLNHDAMYWYRQDPGQGLRLIYYSQIVNDFQKGDIAEGYSVSREKKESFPLTVTSAQKNPTAFYLCASRGNTDTQYFGPGTRLTVL.

The rearrangement links TRBV7-3 to TRBJ2-5, with 8 positions matching TRBD1. Losses at the gene ends were 4 bases for V and 5 bases for J; bases not matched to a gene: 9. The CDR3 is 15 residues long. Germline CDR1 SGHTA, CDR2 FQGTGA. The CDR3 nucleotides are TGTGCCAGCAGCTCCTCTCCAAGGACAGGGGAGACCCAGTACTTC. Amino acid sequence: CASSSSPRTGETQYF. Full variable domain (outside the CDR3, taken from reference TRBV7-3 and TRBJ2-5): GAGVSQTPSNKVTEKGKYVELRCDPISGHTALYWYRQSLGQGPEFLIYFQGTGAADDSGLPNDRFFAVRPEGSVSTLKIQRTERGDSAVYLCASSSSPRTGETQYFGPGTRLLVL.

The chain couples TRBV28 to TRBJ1-3; D may be TRBD1 (6 bases). The germline V gene has CDR1 MDHEN and CDR2 SYDVKM. This CDR3 spans 14 amino acids. V was trimmed by 5 bases and J by 0 bases, leaving 8 bases between them. The CDR3 nucleotides are TGTGCCAGCAGTACAGGGAACTCTGGAAACACCATATATTTT. Translating gives CASSTGNSGNTIYF.

The chain links TRBV11-2 to TRBJ2-7, with no clear D. CDR3 length equals 15 residues. Germline loops: CDR1 SGHAT, CDR2 FQNNGV. The V end was cut by 6 bases, the J end by 1 base, with 16 bases between. The chain's CDR3 is CASSSVPDGSYEQYF. The CDR3 nucleotides are TGTGCCAGCAGTTCCGTTCCCGACGGTTCCTACGAGCAGTACTTC.

This clone was observed once. The genes are TRBV28 and TRBJ2-5; 11 nucleotides line up with TRBD1. Trimming took 6 bases from V and 4 from J; bases not matched to a gene: 10. The CDR3 is 16 residues long. In germline, CDR1 is MDHEN, CDR2 SYDVKM. Here the CDR3 reads CASSPDGQGARETQYF. The CDR3 DNA follows: TGTGCCAGCAGCCCCGACGGACAGGGGGCACGAGAGACCCAGTACTTC.

This clone was counted a single time. The J gene is TRBJ2-7, the V gene TRBV11-1; no reliable D call. The V gene lost 3 bases and the J gene lost 3 bases, with 9 bases spanning the gap. Germline V CDR1 and CDR2: SGHAT, FQDESV (reference sequence). The length of the CDR3 is 13 residues. CDR3 nucleotide sequence: TGTGCCAGCAGCTTGAACCCTGACTACGAGCAGTACTTC. This encodes CASSLNPDYEQYF. The complete variable domain, with remaining parts taken from reference TRBV11-1 and TRBJ2-7, reads EAEVAQSPRYKITEKSQAVAFWCDPISGHATLYWYRQILGQGPELLVQFQDESVVDDSQLPKDRFSAERLKGVDSTLKIQPAELGDSAMYLCASSLNPDYEQYFGPGTRLTVT.

The V and J genes are TRBV7-9 and TRBJ1-1, with D possibly matching TRBD1 (5 bases). The V gene's germline CDR1 is SEHNR and CDR2 FQNEAQ (reference sequence). The CDR3 is 15 amino acids. Trimming pared 4 bases from V and 0 bases from J, leaving 12 bases between. CDR3 sequence (DNA): TGTGCCAGCAGCTCCGGGGGAGGACTGAACACTGAAGCTTTCTTT. This codes for CASSSGGGLNTEAFF.

The chain is built from TRBV7-6 and TRBJ2-6, with D perhaps TRBD2 (5 bases). Trimming took 4 bases from V and 0 from J, leaving 10 bases between them. Germline CDR1 reads SGHVS; CDR2 reads FNYEAQ. The CDR3 consists of 16 residues. Here the CDR3 reads CASSSYAGSGANVLTF. CDR3 nucleotides: TGTGCCAGCAGCTCTTATGCGGGCTCTGGGGCCAACGTCCTGACTTTC.

The chain uses TRBV27 and TRBJ2-1; 9 bases fit TRBD1. J was trimmed by 6 bases and V by 10 bases; bases with no gene match: 4. The CDR3 has 12 amino acids. Germline assignment: CDR1 MNHEY and CDR2 SMNVEV (reference sequence). CDR3 region: CATLGQGNEQFF. The CDR3 coding sequence is TGTGCCACCCTGGGACAGGGCAATGAGCAGTTCTTC.

V and J are TRBV7-8 and TRBJ1-1; D uncertain. In germline, CDR1 is SGHVS, CDR2 FQNEAQ. Trimming removed 1 base from V and 0 bases from J, with 6 bases in between. The CDR3 spans 14 residues. CDR3 nucleotide sequence: TGTGCCAGCAGCTTAGGGACGGTGAACACTGAAGCTTTCTTT. It is translated as CASSLGTVNTEAFF.

V usage is TRBV27 and J usage is TRBJ2-5; perhaps D is TRBD1 or TRBD2 (5 bases each). Germline assignment: CDR1 MNHEY and CDR2 SMNVEV (reference sequence). V was trimmed by 2 bases and J by 5 bases, leaving 18 bases between them. The CDR3 loop spans 16 amino acids. DNA for the CDR3: TGTGCCAGCAGTTTAGGGGCCGGGATCCTGCGGGAGACCCAGTACTTC. Its protein product is CASSLGAGILRETQYF.

In the case of this clone: Germline is not matched at one junction end, which may reflect a read error. The V call is TRBV11-2, the J call TRBJ2-1, with D perhaps matching TRBD1 or TRBD2 (6 bases each). Germline V lookup: CDR1 SGHAT, CDR2 FQNNGV. This CDR3 has 16 residues. CDR3 nucleotide sequence: TGTGCCAGCAGCATTTGGGGGGCCAATTCCTATAATGAGCAGTTCTTC. The encoded protein is CASSIWGANSYNEQFF.

The rearrangement uses TRBV18 and TRBJ1-5; maybe TRBD1 (5 bases). Looked up from germline, CDR1 is KGHSH and CDR2 is LQKENI. The CDR3 is made up of 15 amino acids. V dropped 2 bases and J dropped 3 bases, with 11 bases sitting between them. CDR3 sequence reads: CASSPAQGNNQPQHF. CDR3 DNA sequence: TGTGCCAGCTCACCAGCTCAGGGAAACAATCAGCCCCAGCATTTT.

This rearrangement joins TRBV9 to TRBJ2-7, with D tentatively TRBD2 (5 bases). The length of the CDR3 is 16 residues. Germline CDR1 SGDLS, CDR2 YYNGEE. Trimming shortened V by 3 bases and J by 5 bases, and 21 bases separated the two germline ends. This CDR3 is CASSARASSSLHEQYF. CDR3 nucleotides: TGTGCCAGCAGCGCCCGAGCTAGCTCTTCTCTCCACGAGCAGTACTTC.

The V and J genes are TRBV7-9 and TRBJ2-1; a possible D gene is TRBD2 (6 bases). The CDR3 has 13 residues. Per the germline V gene, CDR1 is SEHNR and CDR2 is FQNEAQ (reference sequence). V was trimmed by 2 bases and J by 8 bases, leaving 10 bases between them. CDR3 coding DNA: TGTGCCAGCAGCTTAACGCCGGGGGATGAGCAGTTCTTC. The encoded protein is CASSLTPGDEQFF.

About this clone itself: This CDR3 is also generated by other DNA sequences in the sample. This chain joins TRBV28 and TRBJ2-6, with TRBD2 as a possible D gene (6 bases). Germline CDR1 is MDHEN and CDR2 is SYDVKM. V was cut by 6 bases and J by 2 bases, with 8 bases left in between. The CDR3 is made up of 14 amino acids. DNA of the CDR3: TGTGCCAGCAGGGGACTGCCTGGGGCCAACGTCCTGACTTTC. Translating gives CASRGLPGANVLTF.

This clone was detected once. V usage is TRBV4-3 and J usage is TRBJ1-2; a weak D match, TRBD1 (5 bases). Germline V lookup: CDR1 LGHNA, CDR2 YSLEER. There are 16 residues in the CDR3. V lost 2 bases, J lost 4 bases, and 17 bases lay in between. This CDR3 reads CASSQNFGQGGYGYTF. The CDR3, as DNA: TGCGCCAGCAGCCAAAATTTTGGCCAGGGTGGCTATGGCTACACCTTC.